The subject of this entry is one TCR beta chain. Antigen unknown. Every donor was a Caucasian adult from Nashville, Tennessee. This sample is part of a study of shared clonotypes between healthy human individuals. Germline CDR1 reads SGHDT; CDR2 reads YYEEEE. The CDR3 covers 15 residues. Trimming stripped 4 bases from V and 3 bases from J, with 16 bases between. Deep was the level used in running the assay. Generated by immunoSEQ multiplex PCR, the TCRdb table keeps only in-frame clones and is missing some. Here the sample spans 1,400,000 or so clones, approximately 98.5% being singletons. Study findings and constraints: Donor clonotype sharing was expected to depend on sequencing depth. In general, naive subsets displayed greater estimated richness than memory subsets did.

The chain joins TRBV5-6 to TRBJ1-1, with D maybe TRBD1 (6 bases). The receptor comes from a man between 25 and 39 years old in good health. Specimen: naive CD4+ T cells sorted from blood. Subset noted: CD45RA+ positively selected. The CDR3 DNA reads as TGTGCCAGCAGCGCGACAAACAGGGACTACACTGAAGCTTTCTTT. Amino acids: CASSATNRDYTEAFF. The full variable domain, completed using reference TRBV5-6 and TRBJ1-1, is DAGVTQSPTHLIKTRGQQVTLRCSPKSGHDTVSWYQQALGQGPQFIFQYYEEEERQRGNFPDRFSGHQFPNYSSELNVNALLLGDSALYLCASSATNRDYTEAFFGQGTRLTVV.